This paragraph reports one TCR beta chain. The record originates from a study of low-dose radiotherapy and immunotherapy resistance in tumors. Whole-study context: Individuals in Cohort 2 had 1 Gy per fraction every two weeks, adding up to 13 Gy over 26 weeks. Ipilimumab 1 mg/kg every six weeks, together with nivolumab 240 mg every two weeks, was given intravenously to patients. It was every two weeks, one day before radiation and immunotherapy, that intravenous cyclophosphamide 200 mg/m2 was given.

With TRAV- and TRBV-specific primers, first-strand cDNA was made, covering the alpha and beta chains. Both a constant-region primer and a V-primer adapter served to amplify TCRs across 15 to 20 PCR cycles. Each CDR3 protein gets one entry after TCRdb re-called the reads with MiXCR. The profile shows roughly 38,000 distinct CDR3 sequences, about 20% of them singletons. Indicated time point: after trial treatment. Treatment of the sample: LDRT plus nivolumab, ipilimumab, low-dose cyclophosphamide and aspirin (RACIN trial). Germline V CDR1 and CDR2: MNHEY, SMNVEV (reference sequence). The CDR3 is 14 amino acids. The V end lost 3 bases, the J end lost 1 base, and 10 bases lay between the germline ends.

This receptor was identified in a female donor with ovarian cancer. This chain uses TRBV27 with TRBJ2-7; possible D gene TRBD1, 6 bases. The sample in question was PBMCs, obtained after low-dose radiotherapy plus immunotherapy. The CDR3 nucleotides read TGTGCCAGCAGTTTTTACGGACAGTCCTACGAGCAGTACTTC. Residues: CASSFYGQSYEQYF.